The rows below give T cell receptor beta chains drawn from one sample of a study of blood T cell repertoires in COVID-19. The data were produced by immunoSEQ multiplex PCR, yet TCRdb's version contains in-frame clones alone and is incomplete. The sample yields around 40,000 clones, approximately 85% seen once. Material: peripheral blood. The receptor source for this set is a man aged 65-85 years with acute or convalescent COVID-19. CDR3s include the opening cysteine and the closing phenylalanine or tryptophan.

j_gene,v_gene,CDR3aa
TRBJ2-7,TRBV14,CASSQDFQGQRSYEQYF
TRBJ2-3,TRBV15,CATSRVPGQGADTQYF
TRBJ1-1,TRBV9,CASSVGWGGMTEAFF
TRBJ1-4,TRBV7-8,CASSGQGTSEKLFF
TRBJ1-1,TRBV3-1/TRBV3-2,CASSQGGPTEAFF
TRBJ2-3,TRBV18,CASSPPQGNRDTQYF
TRBJ2-6,TRBV5-8,CASQPSPTFTGVLTF
TRBJ1-6,TRBV27,CASSGRPRHSPLHF
TRBJ1-2,TRBV18,CASSPPVRSNYGYTF
TRBJ2-3,TRBV6-5,CASTGQADTQYF
TRBJ1-3,TRBV13,CASSPDRSGNTIYF
TRBJ1-3,TRBV28,CASSFGLFSGNTIYF
TRBJ1-2,TRBV25-1,CASSESTTELDYGYTF
TRBJ1-4,TRBV7-8,CASSPYREKLFF